This paragraph covers one TCR beta chain sequence. Its specificity is not known. In germline, CDR1 is SGHAT, CDR2 FQDESV (reference sequence). The CDR3 runs to 12 residues. V shed 6 bases and J shed 8 bases, with 13 bases lying between them. With random hexamers, roughly 0.45 to 1 ug RNA was reverse transcribed. Amplification of the TCR beta CDR3 was carried out by immunoSEQ multiplex PCR, which spanned a total of 54 Vbeta and 13 Jbeta segments. TCRdb called the immunoSEQ multiplex PCR reads again in MiXCR, with one record for every CDR3 protein. The data contain 180,000 or so distinct CDR3 sequences, around 94% of them singletons. The data were obtained in a study of CD8 T cells in Susac syndrome. The study's findings and limits: The study recognized that the number of individuals in its TCR sequencing and HLA analysis was relatively small.

Negative isolation yielded CD4+ and CD8+ T cells, and FACS enriched TEMRA cells. The chain is built from TRBV11-1 and TRBJ1-1; D is undetermined. The source of this sequence is a human donor in good health. Sequencing used CD4+ T cells from PBMCs. CDR3 DNA sequence: TGTGCCAGCAGGGGGTGGCCCCAAGAAGCTTTCTTT. Residues: CASRGWPQEAFF.